This T cell receptor (beta chain) was sequenced for a study of T cell changes during pregnancy in multiple sclerosis. Germline-derived CDR1 and CDR2 are SGHVS and FQNEAQ. The CDR3 is 14 amino acids. The V gene lost 4 bases and the J gene lost 2 bases, with 12 bases spanning the gap. Clones were read by immunoSEQ multiplex PCR, and TCRdb kept only the in-frame ones, dropping some. This table holds 60,000 to 85,000 clones, more than 85% found once. This clone was counted between two and nine times. The rearrangement links TRBV7-8 to TRBJ2-7, with unresolved D. The TCR sequence derives from a female donor with multiple sclerosis, enrolled in a pregnancy study. This material consisted of peripheral blood, taken in the second trimester of pregnancy. The CDR3 is CASSSRIATYEQYF. DNA of the CDR3: TGTGCCAGCAGCTCACGGATAGCCACCTACGAGCAGTACTTC.